This entry features one T cell receptor beta chain sequence. There were TCR beta CDR3 regions amplified from RNA transcripts. First-round RT-PCR targeting the TCR CDR3 was performed with the HTBI primer set. TCRdb re-called the multiplex PCR reads with MiXCR, one entry per CDR3 protein. The sample lists hundreds of thousands of distinct CDR3 sequences, approximately 15% occurring once. Lactation, pregnancy, other autoimmune disease or uncontrolled infection led to exclusion of patients. The germline V gene encodes CDR1 MNHEY and CDR2 SVGAGI. The V segment lost 0 bases and the J segment 3 bases; nucleotides outside the gene matches: 13. The CDR3 is 18 amino acids. This record belongs to a study of T cells in Graves' hyperthyroidism and ophthalmopathy.

Sequenced: blood. This rearrangement joins TRBV6-5 to TRBJ1-2; 7 positions agree with TRBD1. The TCR sequence derives from a woman in her 40s with Graves' ophthalmopathy. CDR3: CASSYSVSKEGADYGYTF. DNA of the CDR3: TGTGCCAGCAGTTACTCAGTGTCAAAGGAGGGGGCGGACTATGGCTACACCTTC.